Sequencing of this TCR beta chain was carried out in a study of blood T cell repertoires in COVID-19. In the study overall: PBMCs, B-cell-depleted T cells, or T cells were the source of the cDNA or gDNA that made up the material.

Seattle researchers signed up patients amid active infection and tracked them longitudinally. V dropped 2 bases and J dropped 6 bases, with 11 bases sitting between them. Looked up from germline, CDR1 is SGHTA and CDR2 is FQGNSA. The CDR3 covers 13 residues. The repertoire was sequenced with immunoSEQ multiplex PCR; TCRdb's copy has only in-frame clones and lacks some. The sample includes about 210,000 clones, around 84% of them seen just once. Remarks on this clone: The same CDR3 arises from other DNA sequences in this sample as well.

This chain uses TRBV7-2 with TRBJ2-7; a possible D gene is TRBD1 (5 bases). This TCR was recovered from a woman of 80 years or more with COVID-19, enrolled during active disease. Sequenced material: peripheral blood. CDR3 coding DNA: TGTGCCAGCAGCTTATCAGGGTTCGGCGAGCAGTACTTC. Protein sequence: CASSLSGFGEQYF.